This T cell receptor beta chain emerged from a study of blood T cell repertoires in COVID-19 (dated by TCRdb to about 2020). For the study in its entirety: The collaborator samples originated in the United States, Italy and Spain and spanned the acute and convalescent phases of COVID-19. The prospective study material was composed of cDNA or gDNA derived from T cells, B-cell-depleted T cells, or PBMCs. The dataset comprised deeply sampled blood TCRbeta repertoires from subjects exposed to, actively infected with, or recovered from COVID-19. A freely available public database, intended as a resource for researchers studying the immune response to SARS-CoV-2, is where the repertoires were released. The samples were drawn from the first 160 participants of the ongoing ImmuneRACE study and from 1,254 subjects provided by 6 global collaborators. The sample metadata nearly always contained a de-identified subject ID, COVID-19 status, age in years and sex. Where HLA class I and class II types were available, the types were taken from metadata supplied by the sample provider, not from assay-based typing. Here is what the overall study found, with its caveats: The quantity of clinical and demographic metadata differed by source and by participant and was supplied without curation.

TCRbeta CDR3 regions were amplified from genomic DNA using the immunoSEQ Assay, a bias-controlled multiplex PCR. As for the original processing: The number of nucleated cells in each sample was estimated from the amplification of reference gene primers within the assay. To quantify the absolute abundance of each unique TCRbeta CDR3 rearrangement, sequence reads were collapsed and filtered. For each sample, productive Simpson clonality was calculated as the square root of Simpson's diversity index across productive rearrangements. The table was pulled from immuneACCESS by TCRdb, which kept in-frame rearrangements only. Such tables lose some clones; where checked, under half of the loss comes from unresolved V genes, and the rest has no known cause. The V and J calls and clone size are taken from that table; D and trimming were inferred from the DNA. The sample records fewer than 250,000 clones, about 87% of which are singletons. Clones ranked in the top ten supply roughly 1.7% of the sample.

This clone was recorded once. Its antigen is unknown. There are no base qualities to consult, and no much larger clone falls within one base. The collaborating institutions used their own protocols to collect whole blood in K2EDTA tubes. For TCRbeta analysis, collaborator samples were shipped as frozen whole blood, as isolated PBMCs, or as DNA extracted from either sample type. The V and J ends are trimmed by 4 bases and 2 bases, leaving 6 bases between them. CDR1 is given as GTSNPN and CDR2 as SVGIG, both from the germline V gene (reference sequence). Including the terminal cysteine and phenylalanine, the CDR3 comprises 12 residues. The only DNA kept is the CDR3, 36 bases in frame from the first base.

The rearrangement joined TRBV30 to TRBJ1-3, with no confidently assigned D gene. The receptor was isolated from a man aged 65 to 85 with acute or convalescent COVID-19. Sequencing input: peripheral blood. The CDR3 corresponds to CAWTGAGNTIYF. The nucleotide sequence is given as TGTGCCTGGACCGGGGCTGGAAACACCATATATTTT.